The T cell receptor (beta chain) under discussion was sequenced for a study of glioma-infiltrating T cells after dendritic cell vaccination. This CDR3 is 14 amino acids long. V was trimmed by 4 bases and J by 8 bases, leaving 13 bases between them. Germline V CDR1 and CDR2: SGHDT, YYEEEE. Time point of the sample: after dendritic cell vaccination, including at tumor progression/relapse. TCRdb's copy holds only in-frame clones and misses some; the assay was immunoSEQ multiplex PCR. The sample has 20,000 or so clones, about 90% seen once. The clonotype comes from a human donor with glioblastoma. The J gene is TRBJ1-6, the V gene TRBV5-6, with D possibly matching TRBD1 (6 bases). Sequenced here: blood, sampled after dendritic cell vaccination. CDR3 nucleotides: TGTGCCAGCAGCGTACAGGGTGTATATTCACCCCTCCACTTT. It is translated as CASSVQGVYSPLHF.